This T cell receptor (beta chain) was sequenced during a study of blood T cell repertoires in COVID-19. Libraries were prepared by immunoSEQ multiplex PCR; TCRdb keeps only in-frame clonotypes and omits some of them. The sample gives approximately 440,000 clones, about 90% of which show up once; 0.6% is in the top ten. Participants were placed into cohorts based on the clinical history they reported. This clonotype originated in a man aged 18 to 30 who had recovered from COVID-19. The sequenced sample consisted of PBMCs or T cells enriched from blood (not recorded which).

The CDR3 DNA reads TGTGCCAGCAGCTTAGCGGGAGCCACAGATACGCAGTATTTT. Residues: CASSLAGATDTQYF. This rearrangement joins TRBV11-2 to TRBJ2-3; D is possibly TRBD2 (6 bases). V was trimmed by 1 base and J by 2 bases, leaving 7 bases between them. The CDR3 extends over 14 amino acids. CDR1 and CDR2 from the germline V gene are SGHAT and FQNNGV.